Shown below are 9 T cell receptor beta chains from a single sample sequenced in a study of cytomegalovirus exposure and HLA in healthy donors. PCR employed 60 Vbeta and 13 Jbeta primers. The data were produced by immunoSEQ multiplex PCR, yet TCRdb's version contains in-frame clones alone and is incomplete. The profile covers about 100,000 clones, with around 76% appearing a single time and 15% to 20% taken by the ten largest. Sequencing input: PBMCs. These receptors were taken from a woman aged 60 to 75 in good health and CMV-seropositive.

The chain links TRBV7-6 to TRBJ2-1; a weak D match, TRBD2 (6 bases). Trimming removed 0 bases at V and 3 bases at J, with 18 bases between. The CDR3 runs 18 residues. Germline lookup yields CDR1 SGHVS and CDR2 FNYEAQ. The CDR3 DNA is TGTGCCAGCAGCTTAGCAGTGGGGACTCCTCGGTACTACAATGAGCAGTTCTTC. Translation gives CASSLAVGTPRYYNEQFF.

The CDR3 DNA reads as TGTGCCAGCAGCCCGACTAGCGTCTACGAGCAGTACTTC. Translated, it gives CASSPTSVYEQYF. The V gene is TRBV14, the J gene TRBJ2-7; 8 nucleotides align to TRBD2. The CDR3 is 13 residues long. V was clipped by 4 bases and J by 3 bases; unmatched bases: 2. Germline CDR1 reads SGHDN; CDR2 reads FVKESK. The entire variable domain, with the rest obtained from reference TRBV14 and TRBJ2-7, is as follows: EAGVTQFPSHSVIEKGQTVTLRCDPISGHDNLYWYRRVMGKEIKFLLHFVKESKQDESGMPNNRFLAERTGGTYSTLKVQPAELEDSGVYFCASSPTSVYEQYFGPGTRLTVT.

The chain is built from TRBV29-1 and TRBJ1-2; D uncertain. The CDR3 runs to 12 residues. Germline loops: CDR1 SQVTM, CDR2 ANQGSEA. The DNA of the CDR3 is TGCCTGGTGCTGGAGGGCGGCTATGGCTACACCTTC. As protein: CLVLEGGYGYTF.

This clone was detected once. This chain's CDR3 is CATSRANRGQNLDTQYF. The CDR3 DNA follows: TGTGCCACCAGCAGAGCAAACAGGGGCCAAAATTTAGATACGCAGTATTTT. The chain uses TRBV15 and TRBJ2-3; 7 bases are shared with TRBD1. J was trimmed by 5 bases and V by 1 base; bases with no gene match: 12. The CDR3 loop spans 17 amino acids. Germline-derived CDR1 and CDR2 are LNHNV and YYDKDF (reference sequence).

Only a few counts were recorded for this clone. The V and J genes are TRBV10-3 and TRBJ1-1; D unresolved. Trimming pared 2 bases from V and 8 bases from J, leaving 9 bases between. Germline CDR1 ENHRY, CDR2 SYGVKD. This CDR3 has 12 amino acids. CDR3 nucleotides: TGTGCCATCAGTGAGGGAGGGCAGGAAGCTTTCTTT. It is translated as CAISEGGQEAFF.

This clone was counted only a few times. This chain uses TRBV7-9 with TRBJ1-2; TRBD1 aligns across 7 bases. From germline, CDR1 is SEHNR and CDR2 FQNEAQ (reference sequence). This CDR3 region has 17 residues. The junction had 21 bases not matched to a gene; V was cut back by 6 bases and J by 8 bases. The CDR3 loop is CASRQPYRQGVLGGYTF. The CDR3 DNA reads as TGTGCCAGCAGACAGCCCTACCGACAGGGAGTATTGGGGGGCTACACCTTC. Full variable domain (remainder filled in from reference TRBV7-9 and TRBJ1-2): DTGVSQNPRHKITKRGQNVTFRCDPISEHNRLYWYRQTLGQGPEFLTYFQNEAQLEKSRLLSDRFSAERPKGSFSTLEIQRTEQGDSAMYLCASRQPYRQGVLGGYTFGSGTRLTVV.

The chain recombines TRBV6-1 with TRBJ1-2, with D possibly TRBD1 on 6 matching bases. This CDR3 is 13 amino acids long. The germline gives CDR1 MNHNS, CDR2 SASEGT. The V end was cut by 4 bases, the J end by 8 bases, with 14 bases between. The CDR3 protein is CASSARGRGGYTF. Here the CDR3 DNA reads TGTGCCAGCAGTGCCCGGGGGAGGGGGGGCTACACCTTC.

This chain uses TRBV9 with TRBJ2-3, with D unclear. The CDR3 has 13 amino acids. The germline V gene has CDR1 SGDLS and CDR2 YYNGEE. V was shortened by 2 bases and J by 3 bases, with 7 bases between the two germline ends. Written as DNA, the CDR3 is TGTGCCAGCAGCGTGAGTTTGACAGATACGCAGTATTTT. Its translation is CASSVSLTDTQYF.

The chain links TRBV9 to TRBJ1-1; no reliable D call. Looked up from germline, CDR1 is SGDLS and CDR2 is YYNGEE. The CDR3 extends over 13 amino acids. Trimming removed 2 bases from V and 4 bases from J, with 9 bases in between. CDR3 loop: CASSVRTGTEAFF. The DNA for the CDR3 is TGTGCCAGCAGCGTGAGAACGGGCACTGAAGCTTTCTTT. The entire variable domain, with the rest obtained from reference TRBV9 and TRBJ1-1, is as follows: DSGVTQTPKHLITATGQRVTLRCSPRSGDLSVYWYQQSLDQGLQFLIQYYNGEERAKGNILERFSAQQFPDLHSELNLSSLELGDSALYFCASSVRTGTEAFFGQGTRLTVV.